The clone carrying this TCR beta chain was found once. The data are from a study of blood T cell repertoires in COVID-19. The wider study: Samples representing acute and convalescent COVID-19 were sourced from the United States, Italy and Spain. Sample material is recorded as cDNA or gDNA derived from T cells, B-cell-depleted T cells, or PBMCs.

The repertoire was sequenced with immunoSEQ multiplex PCR; TCRdb's copy has only in-frame clones and lacks some. The data contain about 46,000 clones, approximately 83% of them seen just once; the ten biggest clones take up roughly a third. CDR3 length equals 17 residues. In germline, CDR1 is ENHRY, CDR2 SYGVKD. Trimming removed 0 bases at V and 2 bases at J, with 15 bases between. Seattle participants joined during active infection and were tracked over time. This chain links TRBV10-3 with TRBJ2-3; D perhaps matches TRBD2 (6 bases). The sample comprised peripheral blood. This receptor was obtained from a woman of 80 years or more with COVID-19, enrolled during active disease. CDR3 protein: CAISESDSGLPTDTQYF. CDR3 DNA sequence: TGTGCCATCAGTGAGTCGGATAGCGGCCTCCCCACAGATACGCAGTATTTT.